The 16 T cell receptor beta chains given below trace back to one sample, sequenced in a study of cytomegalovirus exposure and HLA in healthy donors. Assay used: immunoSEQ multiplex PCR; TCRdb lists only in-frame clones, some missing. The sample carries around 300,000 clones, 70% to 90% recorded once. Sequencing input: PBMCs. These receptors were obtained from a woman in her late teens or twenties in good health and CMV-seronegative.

DNA of the CDR3: TGTGCTGCCTGGAGAGGGTTGAGCAATCAGCCCCAGCATTTT. Translated: CAAWRGLSNQPQHF. The V and J genes are TRBV28 and TRBJ1-5; D gene unclear. CDR3 size: 14 residues. From germline, CDR1 is MDHEN and CDR2 SYDVKM.

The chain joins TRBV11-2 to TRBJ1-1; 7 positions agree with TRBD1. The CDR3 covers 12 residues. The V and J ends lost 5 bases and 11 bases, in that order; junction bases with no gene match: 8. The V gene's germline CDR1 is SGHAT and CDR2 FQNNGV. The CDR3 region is CASSQGGTGAFF. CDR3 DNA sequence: TGTGCCAGCAGCCAGGGGGGTACGGGGGCTTTCTTT. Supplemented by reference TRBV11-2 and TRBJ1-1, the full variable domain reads EAGVAQSPRYKIIEKRQSVAFWCNPISGHATLYWYQQILGQGPKLLIQFQNNGVVDDSQLPKDRFSAERLKGVDSTLKIQPAKLEDSAVYLCASSQGGTGAFFGQGTRLTVV.

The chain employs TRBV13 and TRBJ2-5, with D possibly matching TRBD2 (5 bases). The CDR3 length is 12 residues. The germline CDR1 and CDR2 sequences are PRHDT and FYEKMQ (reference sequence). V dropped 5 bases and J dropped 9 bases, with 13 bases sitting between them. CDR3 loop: CASSRTSRAQYF. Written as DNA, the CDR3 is TGTGCCAGCAGCAGAACGTCGAGGGCCCAGTACTTC.

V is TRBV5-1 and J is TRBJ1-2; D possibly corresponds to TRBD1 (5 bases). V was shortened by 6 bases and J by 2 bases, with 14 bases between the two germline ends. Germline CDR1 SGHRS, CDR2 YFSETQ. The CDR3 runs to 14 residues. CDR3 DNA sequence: TGCGCCAGCACCATGGGGCAGGTCAACTATGGCTACACCTTC. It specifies CASTMGQVNYGYTF.

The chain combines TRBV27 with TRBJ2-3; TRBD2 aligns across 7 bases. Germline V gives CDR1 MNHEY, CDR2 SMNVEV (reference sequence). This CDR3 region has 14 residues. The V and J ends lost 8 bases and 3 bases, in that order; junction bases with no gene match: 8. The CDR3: CASSPGGGTDTQYF. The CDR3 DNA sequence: TGTGCCAGCTCCCCCGGCGGGGGAACAGATACGCAGTATTTT.

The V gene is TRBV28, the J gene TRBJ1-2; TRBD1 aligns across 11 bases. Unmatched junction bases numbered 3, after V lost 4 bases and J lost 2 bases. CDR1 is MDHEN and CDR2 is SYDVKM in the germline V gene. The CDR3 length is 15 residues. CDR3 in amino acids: CASSWTGGENYGYTF. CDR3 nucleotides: TGTGCCAGCAGTTGGACAGGGGGCGAGAACTATGGCTACACCTTC.

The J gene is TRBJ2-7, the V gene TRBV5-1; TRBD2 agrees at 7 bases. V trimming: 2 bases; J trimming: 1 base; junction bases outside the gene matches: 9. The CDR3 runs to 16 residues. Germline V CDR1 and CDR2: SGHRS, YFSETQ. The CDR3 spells CASSFLPSGNSYEQYF. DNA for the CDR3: TGCGCCAGCAGCTTCCTCCCTAGCGGTAATTCCTACGAGCAGTACTTC.

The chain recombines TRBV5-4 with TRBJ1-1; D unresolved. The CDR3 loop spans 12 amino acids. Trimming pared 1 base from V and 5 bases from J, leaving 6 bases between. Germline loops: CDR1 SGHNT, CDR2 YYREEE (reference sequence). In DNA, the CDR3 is TGTGCCAGCAGCTTGTCCCCAACTGAAGCTTTCTTT. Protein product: CASSLSPTEAFF.

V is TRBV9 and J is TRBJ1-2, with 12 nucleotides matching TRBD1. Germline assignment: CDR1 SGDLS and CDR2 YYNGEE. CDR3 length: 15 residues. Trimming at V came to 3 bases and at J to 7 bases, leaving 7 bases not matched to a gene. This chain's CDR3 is CASSGGTGGAGGYTF. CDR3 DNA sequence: TGTGCCAGCAGCGGGGGGACAGGGGGCGCGGGTGGCTACACCTTC.

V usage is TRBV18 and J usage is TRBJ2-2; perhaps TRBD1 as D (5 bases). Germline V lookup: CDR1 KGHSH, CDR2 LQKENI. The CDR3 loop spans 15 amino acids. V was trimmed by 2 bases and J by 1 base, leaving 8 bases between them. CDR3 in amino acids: CASSPWTQNTGELFF. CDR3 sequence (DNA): TGTGCCAGCTCACCATGGACACAGAACACCGGGGAGCTGTTTTTT.

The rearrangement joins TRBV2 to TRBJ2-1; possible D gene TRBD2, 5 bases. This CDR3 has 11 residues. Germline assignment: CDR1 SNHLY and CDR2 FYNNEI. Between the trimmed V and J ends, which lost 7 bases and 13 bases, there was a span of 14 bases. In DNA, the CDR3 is TGTGCCAGCACCTCTGTCTCGGGACAGTTCTTC. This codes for CASTSVSGQFF.

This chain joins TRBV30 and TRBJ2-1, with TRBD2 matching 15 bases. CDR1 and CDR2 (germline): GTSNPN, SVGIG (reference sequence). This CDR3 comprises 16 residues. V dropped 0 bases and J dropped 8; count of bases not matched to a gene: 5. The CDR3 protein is CAWSVRGTSGRYEQFF. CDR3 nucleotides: TGTGCCTGGAGTGTACGAGGGACTAGCGGGAGGTATGAGCAGTTCTTC.

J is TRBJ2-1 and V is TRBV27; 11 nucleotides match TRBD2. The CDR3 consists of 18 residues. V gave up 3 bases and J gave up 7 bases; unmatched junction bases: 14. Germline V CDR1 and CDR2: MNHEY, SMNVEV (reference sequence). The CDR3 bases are TGTGCCAGCAGTTTTGCGGCTATAGCGGGAGGGCCTTATAATGAGCAGTTCTTC. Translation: CASSFAAIAGGPYNEQFF.

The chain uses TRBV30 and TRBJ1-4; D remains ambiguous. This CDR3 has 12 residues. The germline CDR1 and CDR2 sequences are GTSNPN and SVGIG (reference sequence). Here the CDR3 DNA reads TGTGCAACCGGGAGGGCTAATGAAAAACTGTTTTTT. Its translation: CATGRANEKLFF.

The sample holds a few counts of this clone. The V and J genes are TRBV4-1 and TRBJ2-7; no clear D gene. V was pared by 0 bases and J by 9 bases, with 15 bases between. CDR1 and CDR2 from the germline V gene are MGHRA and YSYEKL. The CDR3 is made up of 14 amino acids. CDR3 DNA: TGCGCCAGCAGCCAAGATCTCTCAGGTGCGACGCAGTACTTC. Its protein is CASSQDLSGATQYF.

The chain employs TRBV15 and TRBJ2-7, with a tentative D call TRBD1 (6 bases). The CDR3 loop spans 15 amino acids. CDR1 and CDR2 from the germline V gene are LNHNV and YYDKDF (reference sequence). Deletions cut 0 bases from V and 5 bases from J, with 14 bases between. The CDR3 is CATSRDRAGADEQYF. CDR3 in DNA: TGTGCCACCAGCAGAGATAGGGCAGGGGCTGACGAGCAGTACTTC. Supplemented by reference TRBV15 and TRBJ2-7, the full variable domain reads DAMVIQNPRYQVTQFGKPVTLSCSQTLNHNVMYWYQQKSSQAPKLLFHYYDKDFNNEADTPDNFQSRRPNTSFCFLDIRSPGLGDTAMYLCATSRDRAGADEQYFGPGTRLTVT.